This T cell receptor beta chain was sequenced during a study of cytomegalovirus exposure and HLA in healthy donors. Across the whole study: When 350 to 500 donors were genotyped, approximately 80% of them were found to fall in the Caucasian-associated ancestry cluster.

Both 60 Vbeta primers and 13 Jbeta primers went into the PCR. Using immunoSEQ multiplex PCR, the repertoire was profiled, and TCRdb retains in-frame clones only, with some absent. The data contain over 100,000 clones, around 87% of them seen just once; the ten biggest clones take up 5.2%. This CDR3 has 18 amino acids. V trimming: 1 base; J trimming: 5 bases; junction bases outside the gene matches: 17. Germline-derived CDR1 and CDR2 are SQVTM and ANQGSEA. The receptor was isolated from a woman younger than 45 in good health and CMV-seronegative. The sequencing sample was made of PBMCs. The rearrangement uses TRBV29-1 and TRBJ1-2, with 9 bases lining up with TRBD1. CDR3 loop: CSVEAPRDREVWVYGYTF. CDR3 DNA sequence: TGCAGCGTTGAAGCCCCCCGGGACAGGGAGGTTTGGGTATATGGCTACACCTTC.